The present TCR beta chain was sequenced within a study of PD-1 blockade in mismatch repair-deficient tumors. Trimming removed 4 bases at V and 6 bases at J, with 9 bases between. The CDR3 has 13 residues. Germline values: CDR1 SGHNT, CDR2 YENEEA. For this clone: Its antigen is still unknown.

The assay was immunoSEQ multiplex PCR, and TCRdb's table has in-frame clones only and misses some. The sample records 8,500 to 10,000 clones, 86% being singletons. The time point denotes: approximately nine-day in vitro stimulation with candidate neoantigen peptide 2. The chain couples TRBV11-3 to TRBJ2-2; D gene unclear. This clonotype was sampled from an adult with mismatch repair-deficient cancer. The sample was cells cultured in vitro, taken from a patient treated with pembrolizumab. The CDR3 reads CASSSRDPGELFF. The CDR3 DNA is TGTGCCAGCAGCTCCCGCGATCCCGGGGAGCTGTTTTTT.